These T cell receptor beta chains were read from a single sample in a study of T cell changes during pregnancy in multiple sclerosis. Clones were sequenced by immunoSEQ multiplex PCR, and TCRdb holds only the in-frame ones, with some missing. The sample shows about 40,000 clones, about 90% of them seen only once. The sample in question was CD4+ T cells from peripheral blood mononuclear cells, obtained before pregnancy. These receptors all come from a female donor with multiple sclerosis, enrolled in a pregnancy study. Each CDR3 is given with its conserved first and last residue. The D gene is left open where the match is weak. Expanded clones are given a class, and other clones once, few, many or no size at all.

CDR3aa	CDR3nt	d_gene	abundance	v_gene	j_gene
CASSLAGAFEQYF	TGTGCCAGCAGCTTAGCGGGAGCCTTCGAGCAGTACTTC	-	-	TRBV11-1	TRBJ2-7
CASRTEGERDGYTF	TGTGCCAGCAGAACAGAAGGGGAAAGGGATGGCTACACCTTC	-	-	TRBV27	TRBJ1-2
CASSRTGTNTGELFF	TGTGCCAGTAGTCGGACAGGTACGAACACCGGGGAGCTGTTTTTT	TRBD1	-	TRBV19	TRBJ2-2
CASSYAGTGGHEQYF	TGTGCCAGCAGCTACGCCGGGACAGGGGGCCACGAGCAGTACTTC	TRBD1	-	TRBV7-2	TRBJ2-7
CASSSLDRGNQPQHF	TGTGCCAGCAGCTCCCTGGACAGGGGAAATCAGCCCCAGCATTTT	TRBD1	-	TRBV7-2	TRBJ1-5
CASTPLTGSGYTF	TGTGCCAGCACCCCACTGACAGGGAGTGGCTACACCTTC	TRBD1	-	TRBV7-9	TRBJ1-2
CSVTGGSQETQYF	TGCAGCGTCACAGGGGGCTCTCAAGAGACCCAGTACTTC	TRBD1	-	TRBV29-1	TRBJ2-5
CASSLFWGGRNMNTEAFF	TGTGCCAGCAGCTTGTTCTGGGGGGGACGGAATATGAACACTGAAGCTTTCTTT	-	-	TRBV5-8	TRBJ1-1
CASSKPTGLNSGNTIYF	TGTGCCAGTAGTAAACCCACGGGACTCAACTCTGGAAACACCATATATTTT	-	-	TRBV19	TRBJ1-3
CASNIRGDGELFF	TGCGCCAGCAACATCAGGGGGGACGGGGAGCTGTTTTTT	-	-	TRBV5-1	TRBJ2-2
CASSLAGREVYEQYF	TGTGCCAGCAGTTTAGCGGGAAGGGAAGTGTACGAGCAGTACTTC	-	once	TRBV28	TRBJ2-7
CASSVPLAGGGNEQFF	TGTGCCAGTAGTGTCCCACTAGCGGGAGGTGGGAATGAGCAGTTCTTC	TRBD2	-	TRBV19	TRBJ2-1
CASSPTASRSGANVLTF	TGTGCCAGCAGCCCGACAGCCTCTAGGTCTGGGGCCAACGTCCTGACTTTC	-	-	TRBV2	TRBJ2-6
CASSLLGSGTYEQYF	TGTGCCAGCAGCTTATTAGGTAGCGGGACCTACGAGCAGTACTTC	TRBD2	-	TRBV7-2	TRBJ2-7
CASSFQGANEKLFF	TGTGCCAGCAGCTTCCAGGGGGCCAATGAAAAACTGTTTTTT	TRBD1	-	TRBV5-4	TRBJ1-4
CASSARDRGLPHLHF	TGTGCCAGCAGCGCCAGGGACAGGGGTCTTCCCCACCTCCACTTT	TRBD1	once	TRBV9	TRBJ1-6
CASSRGTSGHPYNEQFF	TGTGCCAGCAGCAGAGGGACTAGCGGACACCCCTACAATGAGCAGTTCTTC	TRBD2	-	TRBV9	TRBJ2-1
CASRRTSSSSYNEQFF	TGTGCCAGCAGAAGGACTAGTTCCAGCTCCTACAATGAGCAGTTCTTC	TRBD2	-	TRBV7-2	TRBJ2-1
CAISQLAGSTDTQYF	TGTGCCATCAGTCAACTAGCGGGAAGCACAGATACGCAGTATTTT	TRBD2	-	TRBV10-3	TRBJ2-3
CASSGYTGNEAFF	TGTGCCAGCAGCGGCTATACGGGGAATGAAGCTTTCTTT	-	-	TRBV9	TRBJ1-1
CASSLGASGINEQFF	TGTGCCAGCAGCTTGGGGGCTAGCGGCATCAATGAGCAGTTCTTC	TRBD2	once	TRBV5-4	TRBJ2-1
CASSPPGIGTDTQYF	TGTGCCAGCAGCCCCCCAGGGATTGGCACAGATACGCAGTATTTT	-	-	TRBV7-2	TRBJ2-3
CASSGTGTSGRGSYNEQFF	TGTGCCAGCAGCGGAACGGGGACTAGCGGGAGGGGTTCCTACAATGAGCAGTTCTTC	TRBD2	once	TRBV9	TRBJ2-1
CASSEAVNEGHRELFF	TGTGCCAGCAGTGAAGCAGTTAACGAGGGACACCGGGAGCTGTTTTTT	-	-	TRBV6-1	TRBJ2-2
CASSYSAGNGYTF	TGTGCCAGCAGTTACTCCGCGGGGAACGGCTACACCTTC	-	-	TRBV6-5	TRBJ1-2
CASSRQNTNEKLFF	TGTGCCAGCAGCCGACAGAACACTAATGAAAAACTGTTTTTT	-	-	TRBV2	TRBJ1-4
CASSYRGPGELFF	TGTGCCAGCAGTTACAGGGGGCCCGGGGAGCTGTTTTTT	TRBD1	-	TRBV2	TRBJ2-2
CASSLAPYTEAFF	TGCGCCAGCAGCTTGGCTCCTTACACTGAAGCTTTCTTT	-	once	TRBV5-1	TRBJ1-1
CASSFGSPTDTQYF	TGTGCCAGCAGCTTCGGGTCTCCCACAGATACGCAGTATTTT	-	-	TRBV7-8	TRBJ2-3
CASSGDRGDETQYF	TGTGCCAGCAGTGGTGACAGGGGGGATGAGACCCAGTACTTC	TRBD1	-	TRBV5-4	TRBJ2-5
CASSVLAGRNEQFF	TGTGCCAGCAGTGTCCTAGCGGGACGGAATGAGCAGTTCTTC	TRBD2	-	TRBV2	TRBJ2-1
CASSQDQAGYSTDTQYF	TGCGCCAGCAGCCAAGATCAGGCGGGCTATAGCACAGATACGCAGTATTTT	-	-	TRBV4-1	TRBJ2-3
CASSLDGVRKETQYF	TGTGCCAGCAGCTTGGATGGAGTCCGAAAAGAGACCCAGTACTTC	-	-	TRBV5-5	TRBJ2-5
CASSQGANVLTF	TGCGCCAGCAGCCAGGGGGCCAACGTCCTGACTTTC	-	-	TRBV10-2	TRBJ2-6
CASSASGSSGETQYF	TGCGCCAGCAGCGCTAGCGGGAGCTCCGGAGAGACCCAGTACTTC	TRBD2	once	TRBV5-1	TRBJ2-5
CASSLTTRGYNTGELFF	TGCGCCAGCAGCTTGACTACCAGGGGGTATAACACCGGGGAGCTGTTTTTT	TRBD1	-	TRBV5-1	TRBJ2-2
CASSPTGGNIDEQYF	TGTGCCAGTAGCCCGACAGGGGGTAATATCGACGAGCAGTACTTC	TRBD1	-	TRBV19	TRBJ2-7
CASSPRAGHFSYEQYF	TGTGCCAGCTCACCACGGGCCGGACACTTCTCCTACGAGCAGTACTTC	-	-	TRBV18	TRBJ2-7
CASRIGGGVTYEQYF	TGTGCCAGCAGAATTGGAGGGGGGGTGACCTACGAGCAGTACTTC	-	-	TRBV6-6	TRBJ2-7
CSVAPANEQFF	TGCAGCGTTGCCCCCGCGAATGAGCAGTTCTTC	-	once	TRBV29-1	TRBJ2-1
CAISVSGETQYF	TGTGCCATCAGTGTATCCGGGGAGACCCAGTACTTC	-	-	TRBV10-3	TRBJ2-5
CASSEHGNYEQYF	TGTGCCAGCAGTGAACACGGGAACTACGAGCAGTACTTC	-	-	TRBV9	TRBJ2-7
CASSNSGRATETQYF	TGTGCCAGCAGCAACAGCGGGAGGGCAACAGAGACCCAGTACTTC	TRBD2	few	TRBV2	TRBJ2-5
CASSVEQEPSYEQYF	TGTGCCAGCAGCGTTGAACAGGAACCATCCTACGAGCAGTACTTC	-	once	TRBV9	TRBJ2-7
CASSRTGASYEQYF	TGTGCCAGCAGCCGGACGGGAGCATCCTACGAGCAGTACTTC	-	-	TRBV4-2	TRBJ2-7
CASSFSGSSYEQYF	TGCGCCAGCAGCTTCAGCGGGAGCTCCTACGAGCAGTACTTC	TRBD2	few	TRBV5-1	TRBJ2-7
CASSYSGDEQFF	TGTGCCAGCAGCTACTCAGGGGATGAGCAGTTCTTC	-	-	TRBV7-3	TRBJ2-1
CASSLVGTSGQETQYF	TGTGCCAGCAGCTTAGTGGGGACTAGCGGTCAAGAGACCCAGTACTTC	TRBD2	-	TRBV11-3	TRBJ2-5
CASSSPPVPMPYF	TGTGCCAGCAGCTCCCCCCCGGTCCCAATGCCGTACTTC	-	-	TRBV7-2	TRBJ2-4
CASSPHRAQGAWQPQHF	TGTGCCAGCAGCCCACATCGGGCGCAGGGGGCTTGGCAGCCCCAGCATTTT	TRBD1	once	TRBV28	TRBJ1-5
CASSLGLAGGGAFF	TGTGCCAGCAGCTTAGGCTTGGCGGGTGGGGGCGCTTTCTTT	-	-	TRBV11-2	TRBJ1-1
CASRSSGQEYGYTF	TGTGCCAGCAGGTCCTCGGGACAGGAGTACGGCTACACCTTC	TRBD1	few	TRBV28	TRBJ1-2
CASSLLAGVGDTQYF	TGTGCCAGCAGTTTATTGGCGGGAGTAGGGGATACGCAGTATTTT	TRBD2	-	TRBV28	TRBJ2-3
CASSLPSGTGGIGELFF	TGCGCCAGCAGCTTGCCCTCCGGGACAGGGGGGATCGGGGAGCTGTTTTTT	TRBD1	once	TRBV5-1	TRBJ2-2
CAIKAATNEKLFF	TGTGCCATCAAAGCCGCAACTAATGAAAAACTGTTTTTT	-	-	TRBV10-3	TRBJ1-4
CASSDRGPGNTEAFF	TGTGCCAGCTCGGACAGAGGGCCGGGGAACACTGAAGCTTTCTTT	-	-	TRBV18	TRBJ1-1
CASSDRGTAQETQYF	TGTGCCAGCAGCGATAGGGGGACAGCACAAGAGACCCAGTACTTC	TRBD1	-	TRBV27	TRBJ2-5
CASSKGTGKETQYF	TGTGCCAGCAGCAAAGGGACAGGGAAGGAGACCCAGTACTTC	TRBD1	once	TRBV5-4	TRBJ2-5
CACLTGGKQFF	TGTGCCTGCCTAACAGGGGGCAAGCAGTTCTTC	TRBD1	-	TRBV30	TRBJ2-1
CASSRGHNEQFF	TGTGCCAGCAGCCGAGGTCACAATGAGCAGTTCTTC	-	-	TRBV28	TRBJ2-1